This T cell receptor (beta chain) was recorded in a study of CD8+ T cells in alopecia areata. The study, taken as a whole, reports: Numerous clones, expanded in lesions, remained in scalp and blood during tofacitinib. Scalp clonality, together with expanded CD8+ clones among the top 100, fell significantly with tofacitinib.

Sequencing templates came from extracted RNA that was reverse transcribed into cDNA. The protocol was immunoSEQ multiplex PCR, while the TCRdb copy is restricted to in-frame clones and leaves out a portion. The sample contains 190,000 or so clones, roughly three fifths of which appear only once. V shed 5 bases and J 1 base; nucleotides not matched to a gene: 3. There are 15 residues in the CDR3. Looked up from germline, CDR1 is SEHNR and CDR2 is FQNEAQ (reference sequence). Stated treatment: oral pan-JAK inhibitor, 5-10 mg twice daily. As regards this clone: The antigen remains unidentified.

The sequencing used CD8+ T cells sorted from blood, collected at week 24, from a patient treated with tofacitinib. The chain employs TRBV7-9 and TRBJ2-5, with 11 bases identical to TRBD2. The sequence was obtained from a human donor with alopecia areata. The DNA for the CDR3 is TGTGCCAGCAGCCGACTAGCGGGGACCCAAGAGACCCAGTACTTC. It specifies CASSRLAGTQETQYF.